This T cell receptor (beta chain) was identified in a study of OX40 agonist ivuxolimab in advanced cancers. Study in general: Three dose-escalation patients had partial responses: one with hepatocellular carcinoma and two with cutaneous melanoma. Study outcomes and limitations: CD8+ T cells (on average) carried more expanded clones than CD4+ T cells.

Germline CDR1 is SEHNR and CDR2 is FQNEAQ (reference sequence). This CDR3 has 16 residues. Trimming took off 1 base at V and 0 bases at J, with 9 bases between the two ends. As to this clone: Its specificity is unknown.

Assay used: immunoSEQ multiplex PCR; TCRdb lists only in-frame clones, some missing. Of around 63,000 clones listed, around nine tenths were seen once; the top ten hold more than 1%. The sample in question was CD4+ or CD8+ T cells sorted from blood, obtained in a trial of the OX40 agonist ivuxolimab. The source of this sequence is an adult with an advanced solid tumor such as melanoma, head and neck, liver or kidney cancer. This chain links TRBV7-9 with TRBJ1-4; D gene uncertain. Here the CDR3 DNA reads TGTGCCAGCAGCTTAGGCTCCGGGACAACTAATGAAAAACTGTTTTTT. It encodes CASSLGSGTTNEKLFF.